This T cell receptor (beta chain) was sequenced for a study of T cells in localized non-small cell lung cancer. There are 14 residues in the CDR3. CDR1 is SEHNR and CDR2 is FQNEAQ in the germline V gene (reference sequence). With 2 bases removed from V and 0 bases from J, the gap between germline ends came to 8 bases. This clone has a single count. Sequencing was performed with immunoSEQ multiplex PCR; in TCRdb, only in-frame clones are kept and a portion is missing. The sample has about 53,000 clones; roughly 84% are singletons. The rearrangement joins TRBV7-9 to TRBJ2-7, with D unresolved. This sample comprised peripheral blood mononuclear cells, obtained before any cancer treatment. This clonotype was obtained from a man aged 40 to 70 with stage III lung adenocarcinoma. DNA for the CDR3: TGTGCCAGCAGCTTAACAGCTAGCTCCTACGAGCAGTACTTC. This translates into CASSLTASSYEQYF.